A single T cell receptor beta chain is shown here with its context. Its cognate antigen is unknown. It was with 60 Vbeta and 13 Jbeta primers that the PCR ran. Some clones are missing from TCRdb's copy, which holds only in-frame ones; the method was immunoSEQ multiplex PCR. The data hold 100,000 to 150,000 clones, with around 82% observed a single time. These data come from a study of cytomegalovirus exposure and HLA in healthy donors. Study-wide results and caveats: The study recorded about 160 TCR beta chains that were cytomegalovirus-associated. Presence/absence analyses assumed roughly uniform sequencing depth across donors.

J lost 5 bases, V lost 8 bases, and 8 bases had no gene match. CDR1 is SGHRS, CDR2 YFSETQ, per germline. The CDR3 runs to 13 residues. The V gene is TRBV5-1, the J gene TRBJ2-7; TRBD1 agrees at 9 bases. The specimen was PBMCs. This receptor was taken from a man younger than 45 in good health and CMV-seropositive. This chain's CDR3 is CASSTQGADEQYF. As DNA, the CDR3 is TGCGCCAGTAGCACACAGGGGGCGGACGAGCAGTACTTC.